One and the same sample provided the 26 T cell receptor beta chains below, sequenced in a study of T cells in Graves' hyperthyroidism and ophthalmopathy. Amplified TCR beta CDR3 regions derived from RNA transcripts. When the TCR CDR3 underwent first-round RT-PCR, the HTBI primer set was used. TCRdb re-derived calls from the multiplex PCR reads in MiXCR, one entry per CDR3 protein. The top ten hold approximately 18% of the sample, which has 500,000 to 700,000 distinct CDR3 sequences, over 15% seen once. The sequencing sample was made of blood. These receptors were taken from a woman between 18 and 29 years old with Graves' hyperthyroidism.

This clonotype was seen ten or more times. The V and J genes are TRBV6-5 and TRBJ1-2, with TRBD1 matching 7 bases. Germline V CDR1 and CDR2: MNHEY, SVGAGI. The V and J ends lost 2 bases and 6 bases, in that order; junction bases with no gene match: 9. The CDR3 is 15 amino acids. The CDR3 region is CASSYDRAAVDGYTF. CDR3 DNA: TGTGCCAGCAGTTACGACAGGGCGGCAGTTGATGGCTACACCTTC.

This clonotype was seen repeatedly, ten times or more. V gene TRBV27 combines with J gene TRBJ2-7; D possibly corresponds to TRBD1 (5 bases). The CDR3 is 13 amino acids. Trimming took off 6 bases at V and 2 bases at J, with 11 bases between the two ends. Germline CDR1 and CDR2: MNHEY and SMNVEV (reference sequence). DNA for the CDR3: TGTGCCAGCAGCCCCGACAGCACCTACGAGCAGTACTTC. It is translated as CASSPDSTYEQYF.

A remark on this clonotype: This may be a read error: a much more frequent sequence differs by one nucleotide. This rearrangement joins TRBV28 to TRBJ2-6; possible D gene TRBD1, 5 bases. This CDR3 is built from 16 residues. Germline V lookup: CDR1 MDHEN, CDR2 SYDVKM. The CDR3 region has the DNA TGTGCCAGCAGCGCCTCAGGGCTCGGAAGGGCCAACGCCCTGACTTTC. It encodes CASSASGLGRANALTF.

This clonotype occurred many times. The CDR3 DNA reads TGTGCCAGCAGTGAAAGGGAAGTCAACTATGGCTACACCTTC. This codes for CASSEREVNYGYTF. The chain couples TRBV2 to TRBJ1-2, with no clear D. CDR3 length equals 14 residues. Germline V gives CDR1 SNHLY, CDR2 FYNNEI. V lost 2 bases and J 2 bases, leaving 9 bases between the germline ends.

The chain has TRBV5-6 and TRBJ2-3, with unresolved D. CDR1 and CDR2 from the germline V gene are SGHDT and YYEEEE. CDR3 length: 12 amino acids. V lost 2 bases, J lost 5 bases, and 6 bases lay in between. CDR3: CASSFLIDTQYF. DNA of the CDR3: TGTGCCAGCAGCTTCCTCATAGATACGCAGTATTTT.

The sample holds many counts of this clonotype. The rearrangement uses TRBV28 and TRBJ2-7, with 8 bases matching TRBD2. V shed 5 bases and J 4 bases; nucleotides not matched to a gene: 7. Germline V gene sequence: CDR1 MDHEN, CDR2 SYDVKM. This CDR3 contains 14 residues. The DNA for the CDR3 is TGTGCCAGCAGTCCGAGCGGGAGTGCATACGAGCAGTACTTC. Its protein is CASSPSGSAYEQYF.

This clonotype occurred many times. This rearrangement joins TRBV11-2 to TRBJ2-6; D gene uncertain. CDR3 size: 16 residues. Germline V CDR1 and CDR2: SGHAT, FQNNGV. V lost 5 bases and J 5 bases, leaving 16 bases between the germline ends. The CDR3 loop reads CASSQLRSARANVLTF. The CDR3 DNA follows: TGTGCCAGCAGCCAGCTTCGGAGCGCAAGGGCCAACGTCCTGACTTTC.

In its sample, this clonotype was seen many times. The chain links TRBV11-3 to TRBJ2-1, with 8 nucleotides matching TRBD2. This CDR3 region has 16 residues. V shed 1 base and J 1 base; nucleotides not matched to a gene: 3. Germline V gene lookup returns CDR1 SGHNT and CDR2 YENEEA. The CDR3 sequence: CASSLGQRESYNEQFF. CDR3 sequence (DNA): TGTGCCAGCAGCTTAGGGCAGCGGGAGTCCTACAATGAGCAGTTCTTC.

This clonotype has a handful of counts. This chain joins TRBV5-1 and TRBJ1-6, with D uncertain. CDR3 length equals 13 residues. The germline gives CDR1 SGHRS, CDR2 YFSETQ. Trimming shortened V by 2 bases and J by 3 bases, and 3 bases separated the two germline ends. CDR3 amino acids: CASSFFYNSPLHF. In nucleotides, the CDR3 is TGCGCCAGCAGCTTCTTCTATAATTCACCCCTCCACTTT.

This rearrangement joins TRBV5-1 to TRBJ2-7; no reliable D call. V shed 0 bases and J shed 0 bases, with 10 bases lying between them. The CDR3 totals 15 residues. Germline assignment: CDR1 SGHRS and CDR2 YFSETQ. The CDR3 region is CASSLAGQSSYEQYF. The CDR3 bases are TGCGCCAGCAGCTTGGCTGGGCAGAGCTCCTACGAGCAGTACTTC.

Ten or more counts support this clonotype. The V gene is TRBV5-1, the J gene TRBJ1-1; 8 bases are shared with TRBD1. The germline V gene encodes CDR1 SGHRS and CDR2 YFSETQ. CDR3 length: 13 amino acids. Trimming took 6 bases from V and 3 from J; bases not matched to a gene: 4. The CDR3 spells CASKDREDTEAFF. Written as DNA, the CDR3 is TGCGCCAGCAAGGACAGGGAGGACACTGAAGCTTTCTTT.

This clonotype was detected ten times or more. The rearrangement links TRBV10-3 to TRBJ2-3; 9 nucleotides agree with TRBD1. From germline, CDR1 is ENHRY and CDR2 SYGVKD. CDR3 length: 16 amino acids. Trimming cost V 6 bases and J 0 bases; bases outside gene matches: 7. The CDR3 loop is CAIRGQGDSSTDTQYF. CDR3 nucleotides: TGTGCCATCAGGGGACAGGGCGATTCTAGCACAGATACGCAGTATTTT.

This clonotype was found a few times. This rearrangement joins TRBV11-2 to TRBJ2-2; the D call may be TRBD1 or TRBD2 (5 bases each). Between the trimmed V and J ends, which lost 1 base and 7 bases, there was a span of 16 bases. This CDR3 is built from 16 residues. The germline CDR1 and CDR2 sequences are SGHAT and FQNNGV. CDR3 protein: CASSLAPRGVGGELFF. For the CDR3, the DNA is TGTGCCAGCAGCTTAGCCCCTAGGGGAGTTGGCGGGGAGCTGTTTTTT.

This clonotype occurred many times. As DNA, the CDR3 is TGTGCCAGCAGCTTAGGGATTACAGGGAGGTTGAACACTGAAGCTTTCTTT. This encodes CASSLGITGRLNTEAFF. The chain links TRBV13 to TRBJ1-1; the D gene is possibly TRBD1 (6 bases). V lost 0 bases and J 0 bases, leaving 14 bases between the germline ends. The CDR3 loop spans 17 amino acids. Per the germline V gene, CDR1 is PRHDT and CDR2 is FYEKMQ (reference sequence).

This clonotype has more than one count but fewer than ten. V is TRBV5-1 and J is TRBJ2-2; the D call may be TRBD1 or TRBD2 (5 bases each). There are 16 residues in the CDR3. Germline V gives CDR1 SGHRS, CDR2 YFSETQ. V dropped 0 bases and J dropped 0 bases, with 9 bases sitting between them. CDR3 residues: CASSLGGRSNTGELFF. In nucleotides, the CDR3 is TGCGCCAGCAGCTTGGGGGGACGGTCGAACACCGGGGAGCTGTTTTTT.

This clonotype has a count of ten or more. The rearrangement uses TRBV4-3 and TRBJ2-1; D is unclear. Looked up from germline, CDR1 is LGHNA and CDR2 is YSLEER. V was trimmed by 0 bases and J by 3 bases, leaving 6 bases between them. The CDR3 has 14 residues. For the CDR3, the DNA is TGCGCCAGCAGCCAAGAAACAGTCTACAATGAGCAGTTCTTC. Its protein product is CASSQETVYNEQFF.

The chain recombines TRBV12-3 or TRBV12-4 with TRBJ2-6, with 7 nucleotides matching TRBD1. Trimming removed 3 bases from V and 2 bases from J; junction bases left unmatched: 7. The CDR3 runs 17 residues. CDR3 region: CASSFYEGAPGANVLTF. In DNA, the CDR3 is TGTGCCAGCAGTTTTTATGAGGGGGCGCCTGGGGCCAACGTCCTGACTTTC.

This clonotype was counted ten times or more. The gene calls are TRBV20-1 and TRBJ2-7; TRBD2 agrees at 8 bases. CDR3 size: 14 residues. Looked up from germline, CDR1 is DFQATT and CDR2 is SNEGSKA (reference sequence). V lost 0 bases and J lost 5; bases outside the gene matches: 6. The CDR3 DNA sequence: TGCAGTGCTAGAGATCCGGGACTAGAAAACGAGCAGTACTTC. Translated: CSARDPGLENEQYF.

This clonotype has a count of ten or more. V is TRBV20-1 and J is TRBJ2-1; possibly TRBD2 for D (5 bases). This CDR3 region has 17 residues. Trimming removed 6 bases from V and 3 bases from J, with 24 bases in between. CDR1 DFQATT and CDR2 SNEGSKA come from the germline V gene (reference sequence). This chain's CDR3 is CSAEDPSAGTIYNEQFF. The CDR3, as DNA: TGCAGTGCCGAGGACCCCTCGGCGGGTACCATCTACAATGAGCAGTTCTTC.

This clonotype was counted between two and nine times. This chain uses TRBV10-3 with TRBJ2-1, with unresolved D. The germline V gene has CDR1 ENHRY and CDR2 SYGVKD. The CDR3 consists of 12 residues. With 3 bases removed from V and 7 bases from J, the gap between germline ends came to 7 bases. The CDR3 spells CAISEGWNEQFF. In nucleotides, the CDR3 is TGTGCCATCAGTGAAGGCTGGAATGAGCAGTTCTTC.

This clonotype occurred a few times. The chain combines TRBV27 with TRBJ2-2, with TRBD1 matching over 10 bases. The germline V gene has CDR1 MNHEY and CDR2 SMNVEV (reference sequence). The CDR3 extends over 16 amino acids. J gave up 6 bases and V 5 bases, and 9 bases lay outside the gene matches. CDR3 region: CASSPPGTGDPGELFF. Here the CDR3 DNA reads TGTGCCAGCAGTCCGCCCGGGACAGGGGACCCCGGGGAGCTGTTTTTT.

As DNA, the CDR3 is TGCAGTGGGGCAGGGGGTCGGAGCTCCTACGAGCAGTACTTC. Translation: CSGAGGRSSYEQYF. The chain joins TRBV20-1 to TRBJ2-7; 7 positions match TRBD1. Germline V gene sequence: CDR1 DFQATT, CDR2 SNEGSKA (reference sequence). Germline trimming cut 7 bases from V and 0 bases from J; bases unmatched to any gene: 9. The CDR3 is 14 amino acids.

In its sample, this clonotype was seen many times. The gene calls are TRBV7-9 and TRBJ2-1, with D tentatively TRBD1 (5 bases). The germline gives CDR1 SEHNR, CDR2 FQNEAQ (reference sequence). Trimming took off 2 bases at V and 6 bases at J, with 8 bases between the two ends. CDR3 length: 13 residues. CDR3 bases: TGTGCCAGCAGCTTACCAGGGCGCAATGAGCAGTTCTTC. Its translation is CASSLPGRNEQFF.

This clonotype was recorded a few times. This chain links TRBV24-1 with TRBJ2-5, with TRBD1 matching over 7 bases. The CDR3 contains 15 residues. V lost 3 bases and J lost 0; bases outside the gene matches: 3. Germline V CDR1 and CDR2: KGHDR, SFDVKD. CDR3 nucleotides: TGTGCCACCAGTGATCCCGACAGGGACCAAGAGACCCAGTACTTC. As protein: CATSDPDRDQETQYF.

Points on this clonotype: The DNA is left out, because the CDR3 cannot be placed on it with certainty; the CDR3 is given as TCRdb lists it. The V and J genes are TRBV7-3 and TRBJ1-1; the table gives TRBD1 as D, unverified against the DNA. Ends included, the CDR3 has 19 residues. Germline V lookup: CDR1 SGHTA, CDR2 FQGTGA. The CDR3 sequence: CASSPLARLSLDKAPEAFF.

The V and J genes are TRBV30 and TRBJ2-2; a weak D match, TRBD1 (6 bases). Trimming cost V 2 bases and J 5 bases, with 12 bases left between them. Per germline, CDR1 GTSNPN and CDR2 SVGIG (reference sequence). CDR3 length: 14 residues. The CDR3 nucleotides read TGTGCCTGGAGTATCCGAAGGGGGACCGGGGAGCTGTTTTTT. It is translated as CAWSIRRGTGELFF.